The sequence of this TCR beta chain was determined in a study of blood T cell repertoires in COVID-19. From germline, CDR1 is MDHEN and CDR2 SYDVKM. Trimming shortened V by 7 bases and J by 7 bases, and 10 bases separated the two germline ends. This CDR3 is 12 amino acids long. Sequenced by immunoSEQ multiplex PCR; TCRdb stores in-frame clones only, minus some. The data contain about 160,000 clones, over 80% of them seen just once; the ten biggest clones take up around 13%. V gene TRBV28 combines with J gene TRBJ2-2, with D hard to call. This sequence was found in a man between 65 and 79 years old who had recovered from COVID-19. The sequencing sample was made of peripheral blood. CDR3 region: CASNFGGGELFF. For the CDR3, the DNA is TGTGCCAGCAATTTTGGCGGCGGGGAGCTGTTTTTT.